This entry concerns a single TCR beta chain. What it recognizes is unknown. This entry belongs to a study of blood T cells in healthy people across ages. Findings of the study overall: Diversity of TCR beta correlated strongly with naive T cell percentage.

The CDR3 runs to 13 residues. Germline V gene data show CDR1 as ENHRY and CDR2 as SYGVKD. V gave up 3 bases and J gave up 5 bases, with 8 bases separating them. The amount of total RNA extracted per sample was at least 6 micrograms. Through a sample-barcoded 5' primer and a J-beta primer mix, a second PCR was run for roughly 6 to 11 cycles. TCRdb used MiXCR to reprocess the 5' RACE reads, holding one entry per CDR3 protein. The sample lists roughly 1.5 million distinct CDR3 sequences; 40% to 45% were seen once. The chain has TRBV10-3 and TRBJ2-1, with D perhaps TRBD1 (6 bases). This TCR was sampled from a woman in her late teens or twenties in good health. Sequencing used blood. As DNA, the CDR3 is TGTGCCATCAGTGATGCAGGGGACAATGAGCAGTTCTTC. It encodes CAISDAGDNEQFF.